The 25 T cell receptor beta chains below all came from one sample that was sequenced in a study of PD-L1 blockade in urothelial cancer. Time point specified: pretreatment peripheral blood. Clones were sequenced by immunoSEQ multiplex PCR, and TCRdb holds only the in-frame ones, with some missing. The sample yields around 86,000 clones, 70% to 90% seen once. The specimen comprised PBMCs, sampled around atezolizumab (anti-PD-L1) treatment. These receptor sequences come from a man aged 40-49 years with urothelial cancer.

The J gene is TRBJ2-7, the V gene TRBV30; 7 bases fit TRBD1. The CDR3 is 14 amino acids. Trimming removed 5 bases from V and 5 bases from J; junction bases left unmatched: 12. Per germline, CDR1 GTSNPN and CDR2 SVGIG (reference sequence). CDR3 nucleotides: TGTGCCTGGGGAAAGACAGGGTGGTACGACGAGCAGTACTTC. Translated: CAWGKTGWYDEQYF.

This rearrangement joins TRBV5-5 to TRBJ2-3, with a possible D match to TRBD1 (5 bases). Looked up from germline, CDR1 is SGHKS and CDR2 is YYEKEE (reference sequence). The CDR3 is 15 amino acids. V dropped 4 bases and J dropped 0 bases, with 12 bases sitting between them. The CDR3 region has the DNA TGTGCCAGCAGCCAAAAGGGGCCTAGCACAGATACGCAGTATTTT. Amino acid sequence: CASSQKGPSTDTQYF.

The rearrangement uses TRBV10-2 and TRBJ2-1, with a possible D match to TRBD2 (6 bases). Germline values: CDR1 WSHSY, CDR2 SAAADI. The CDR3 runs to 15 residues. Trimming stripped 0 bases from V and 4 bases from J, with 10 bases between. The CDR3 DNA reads TGCGCCAGCAGTGAGTCGGCAAGCGGGTACAATGAGCAGTTCTTC. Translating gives CASSESASGYNEQFF.

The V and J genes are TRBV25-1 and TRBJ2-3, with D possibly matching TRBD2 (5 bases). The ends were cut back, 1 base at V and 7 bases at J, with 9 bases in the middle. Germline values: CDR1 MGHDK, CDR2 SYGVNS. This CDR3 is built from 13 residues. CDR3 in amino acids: CASSESTGNTQYF. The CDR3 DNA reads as TGTGCCAGCAGTGAATCCACGGGGAATACGCAGTATTTT.

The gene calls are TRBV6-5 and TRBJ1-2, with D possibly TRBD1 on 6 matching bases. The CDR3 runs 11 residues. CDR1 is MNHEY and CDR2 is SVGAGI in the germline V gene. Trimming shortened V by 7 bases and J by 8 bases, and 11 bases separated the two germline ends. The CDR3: CASTQGRGYTF. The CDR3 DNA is TGTGCCAGCACACAGGGTAGAGGCTACACCTTC.

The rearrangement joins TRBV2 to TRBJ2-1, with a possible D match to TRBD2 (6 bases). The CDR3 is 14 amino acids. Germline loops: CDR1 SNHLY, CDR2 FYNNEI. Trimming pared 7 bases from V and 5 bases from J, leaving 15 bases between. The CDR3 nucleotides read TGTGCCAGCACTAATTCCGGGAGACACAATGAGCAGTTCTTC. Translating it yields CASTNSGRHNEQFF.

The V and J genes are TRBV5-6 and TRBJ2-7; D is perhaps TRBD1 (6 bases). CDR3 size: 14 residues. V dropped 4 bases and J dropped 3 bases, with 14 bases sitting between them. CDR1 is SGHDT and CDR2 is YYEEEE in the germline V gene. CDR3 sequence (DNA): TGTGCCAGCAGCGGGTGGGACACAGGCTACGAGCAGTACTTC. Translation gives CASSGWDTGYEQYF.

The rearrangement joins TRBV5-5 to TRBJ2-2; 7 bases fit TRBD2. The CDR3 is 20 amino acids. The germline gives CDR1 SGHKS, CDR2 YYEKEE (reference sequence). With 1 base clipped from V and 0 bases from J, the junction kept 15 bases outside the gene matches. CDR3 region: CASSLKGDYLIRANTGELFF. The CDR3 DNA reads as TGTGCCAGCAGCTTGAAAGGGGACTACCTAATTCGGGCGAACACCGGGGAGCTGTTTTTT.

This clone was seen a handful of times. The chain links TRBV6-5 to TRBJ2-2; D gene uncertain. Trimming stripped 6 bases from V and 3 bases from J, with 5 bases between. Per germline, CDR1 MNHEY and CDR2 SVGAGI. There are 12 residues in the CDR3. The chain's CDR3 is CASSPYTGELFF. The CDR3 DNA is TGTGCCAGCAGCCCGTACACCGGGGAGCTGTTTTTT.

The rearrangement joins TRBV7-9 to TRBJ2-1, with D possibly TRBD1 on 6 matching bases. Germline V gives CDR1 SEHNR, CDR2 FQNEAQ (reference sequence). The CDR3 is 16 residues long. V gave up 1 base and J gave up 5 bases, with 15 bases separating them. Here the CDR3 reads CASSLGSWTANNEQFF. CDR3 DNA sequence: TGTGCCAGCAGCTTAGGTTCGTGGACAGCTAACAATGAGCAGTTCTTC. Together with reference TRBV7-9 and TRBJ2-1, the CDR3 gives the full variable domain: DTGVSQNPRHKITKRGQNVTFRCDPISEHNRLYWYRQTLGQGPEFLTYFQNEAQLEKSRLLSDRFSAERPKGSFSTLEIQRTEQGDSAMYLCASSLGSWTANNEQFFGPGTRLTVL.

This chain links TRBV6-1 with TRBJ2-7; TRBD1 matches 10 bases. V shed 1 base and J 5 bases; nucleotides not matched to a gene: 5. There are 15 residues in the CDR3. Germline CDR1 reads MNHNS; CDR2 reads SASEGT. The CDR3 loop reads CASSEVWGTGDEQYF. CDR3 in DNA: TGTGCCAGCAGTGAAGTTTGGGGGACAGGGGACGAGCAGTACTTC.

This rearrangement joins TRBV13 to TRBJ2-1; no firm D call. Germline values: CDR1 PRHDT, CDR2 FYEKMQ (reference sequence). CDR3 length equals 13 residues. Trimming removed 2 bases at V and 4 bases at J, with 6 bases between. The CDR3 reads CASSLLQYNEQFF. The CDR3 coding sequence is TGTGCCAGCAGCTTACTTCAGTACAATGAGCAGTTCTTC.

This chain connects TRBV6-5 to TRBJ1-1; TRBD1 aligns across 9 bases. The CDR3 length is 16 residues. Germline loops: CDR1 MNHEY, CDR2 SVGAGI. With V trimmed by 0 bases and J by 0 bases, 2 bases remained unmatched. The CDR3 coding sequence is TGTGCCAGCAGTTACTCGAGGGACAGGGTGAACACTGAAGCTTTCTTT. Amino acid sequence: CASSYSRDRVNTEAFF.

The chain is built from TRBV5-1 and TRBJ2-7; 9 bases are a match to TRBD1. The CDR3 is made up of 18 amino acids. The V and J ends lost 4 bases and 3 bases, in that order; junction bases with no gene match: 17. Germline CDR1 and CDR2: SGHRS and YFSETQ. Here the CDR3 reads CASSKGQGETSRNYEQYF. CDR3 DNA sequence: TGCGCCAGCAGCAAGGGACAGGGCGAGACTAGCCGTAACTACGAGCAGTACTTC.

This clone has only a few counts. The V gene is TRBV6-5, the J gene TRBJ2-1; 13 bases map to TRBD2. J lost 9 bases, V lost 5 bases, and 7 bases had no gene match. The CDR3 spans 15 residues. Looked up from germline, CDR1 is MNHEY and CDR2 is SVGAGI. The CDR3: CASSLRTSGRSEQFF. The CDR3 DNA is TGTGCCAGCAGTCTCCGGACTAGCGGGAGAAGTGAGCAGTTCTTC.

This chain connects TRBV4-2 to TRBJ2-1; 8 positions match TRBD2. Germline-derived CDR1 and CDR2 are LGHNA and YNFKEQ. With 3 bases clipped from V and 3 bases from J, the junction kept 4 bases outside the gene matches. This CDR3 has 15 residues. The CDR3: CASSHSGTSYNEQFF. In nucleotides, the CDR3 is TGTGCCAGCAGCCACTCCGGGACTAGCTACAATGAGCAGTTCTTC.

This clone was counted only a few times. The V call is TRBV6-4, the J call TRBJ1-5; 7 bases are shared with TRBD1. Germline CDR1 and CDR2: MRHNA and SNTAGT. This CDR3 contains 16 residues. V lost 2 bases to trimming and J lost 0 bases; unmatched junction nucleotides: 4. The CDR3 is CASSDQDRFSNQPQHF. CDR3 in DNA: TGTGCCAGCAGTGACCAGGACAGGTTTAGCAATCAGCCCCAGCATTTT.

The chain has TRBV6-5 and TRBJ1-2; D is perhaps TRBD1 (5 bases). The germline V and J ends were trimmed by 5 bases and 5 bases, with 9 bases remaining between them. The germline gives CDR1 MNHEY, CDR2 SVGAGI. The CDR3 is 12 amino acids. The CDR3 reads CASSPRGYGYTF. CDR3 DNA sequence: TGTGCCAGCAGTCCCCGGGGGTATGGCTACACCTTC.

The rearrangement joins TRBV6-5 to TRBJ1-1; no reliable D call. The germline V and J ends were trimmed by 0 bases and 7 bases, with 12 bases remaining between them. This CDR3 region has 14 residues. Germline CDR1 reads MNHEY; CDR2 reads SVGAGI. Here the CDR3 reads CASSYSRVIGEAFF. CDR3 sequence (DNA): TGTGCCAGCAGTTACTCGAGGGTTATCGGTGAAGCTTTCTTT.

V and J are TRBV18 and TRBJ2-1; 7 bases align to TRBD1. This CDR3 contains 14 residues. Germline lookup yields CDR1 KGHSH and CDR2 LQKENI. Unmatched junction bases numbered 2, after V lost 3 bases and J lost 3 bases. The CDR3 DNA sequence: TGTGCCAGCTCACCCGGACAGGTCTACAATGAGCAGTTCTTC. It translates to CASSPGQVYNEQFF.

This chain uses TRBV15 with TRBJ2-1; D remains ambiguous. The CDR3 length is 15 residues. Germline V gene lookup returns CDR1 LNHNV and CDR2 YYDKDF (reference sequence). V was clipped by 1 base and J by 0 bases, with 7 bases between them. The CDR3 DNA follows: TGTGCCACCAGCAGAGCGGGTAGCTCCTACAATGAGCAGTTCTTC. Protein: CATSRAGSSYNEQFF.

This CDR3 is CASSSPRAGDSYEQYF. The CDR3 DNA reads TGTGCCAGCAGTTCCCCACGAGCGGGGGACTCCTACGAGCAGTACTTC. V usage is TRBV6-5 and J usage is TRBJ2-7, with TRBD2 identical over 8 bases. With 4 bases clipped from V and 0 bases from J, the junction kept 8 bases outside the gene matches. Per the germline V gene, CDR1 is MNHEY and CDR2 is SVGAGI. CDR3 size: 16 residues.

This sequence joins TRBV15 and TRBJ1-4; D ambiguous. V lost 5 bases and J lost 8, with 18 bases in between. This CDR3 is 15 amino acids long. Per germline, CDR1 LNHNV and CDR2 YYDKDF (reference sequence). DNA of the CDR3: TGTGCCACCAGCGGAGCAGGAGGCCGCCGGGAAAAACTGTTTTTT. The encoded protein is CATSGAGGRREKLFF.

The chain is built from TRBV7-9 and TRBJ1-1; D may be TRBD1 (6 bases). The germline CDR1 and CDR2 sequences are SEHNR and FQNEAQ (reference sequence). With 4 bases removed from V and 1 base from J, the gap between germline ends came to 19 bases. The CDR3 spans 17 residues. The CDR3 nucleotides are TGTGCCAGCAGCTCGTCCAGCTCAGGGGTATGGAACACTGAAGCTTTCTTT. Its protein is CASSSSSSGVWNTEAFF.

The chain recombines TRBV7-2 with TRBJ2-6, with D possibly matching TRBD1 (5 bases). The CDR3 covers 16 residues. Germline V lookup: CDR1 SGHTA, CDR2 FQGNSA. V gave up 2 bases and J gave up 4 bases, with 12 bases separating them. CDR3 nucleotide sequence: TGTGCCAGCAGCTTAATCCCAGGGCCCGGGGCCAACGTCCTGACTTTC. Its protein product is CASSLIPGPGANVLTF.